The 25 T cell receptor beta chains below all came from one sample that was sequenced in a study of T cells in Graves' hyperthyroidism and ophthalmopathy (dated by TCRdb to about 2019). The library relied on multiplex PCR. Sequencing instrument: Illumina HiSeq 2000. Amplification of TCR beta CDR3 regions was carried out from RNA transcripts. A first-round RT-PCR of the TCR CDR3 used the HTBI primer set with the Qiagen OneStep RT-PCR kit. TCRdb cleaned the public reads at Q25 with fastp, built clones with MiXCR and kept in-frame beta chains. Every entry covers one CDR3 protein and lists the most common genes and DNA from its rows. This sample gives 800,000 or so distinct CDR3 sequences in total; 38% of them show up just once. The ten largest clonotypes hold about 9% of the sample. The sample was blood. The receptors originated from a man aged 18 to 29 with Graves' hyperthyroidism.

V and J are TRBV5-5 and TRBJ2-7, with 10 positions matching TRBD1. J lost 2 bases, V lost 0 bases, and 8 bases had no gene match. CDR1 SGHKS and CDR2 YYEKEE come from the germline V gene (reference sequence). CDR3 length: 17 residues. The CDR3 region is CASSLVGDRGVPYEQYF. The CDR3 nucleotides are TGTGCCAGCAGCTTGGTGGGGGACAGGGGTGTTCCCTACGAGCAGTACTTC.

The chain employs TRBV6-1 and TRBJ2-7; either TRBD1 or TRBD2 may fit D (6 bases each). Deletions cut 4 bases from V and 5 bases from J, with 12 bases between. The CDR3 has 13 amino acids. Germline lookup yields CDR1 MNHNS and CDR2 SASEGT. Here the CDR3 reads CASSGWGADEQYF. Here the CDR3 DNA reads TGTGCCAGCAGTGGATGGGGGGCCGACGAGCAGTACTTC.

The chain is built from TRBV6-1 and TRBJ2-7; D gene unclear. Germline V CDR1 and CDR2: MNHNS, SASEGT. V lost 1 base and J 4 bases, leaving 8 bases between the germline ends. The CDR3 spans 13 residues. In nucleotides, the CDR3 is TGTGCCAGCAGTGAAGGGGTCGCGTACGAGCAGTACTTC. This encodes CASSEGVAYEQYF.

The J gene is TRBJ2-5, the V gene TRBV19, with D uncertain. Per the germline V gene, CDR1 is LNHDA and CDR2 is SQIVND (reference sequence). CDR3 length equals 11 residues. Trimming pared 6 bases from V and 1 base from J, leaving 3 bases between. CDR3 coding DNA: TGTGCCAGTAGGTTCCAAGAGACCCAGTACTTC. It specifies CASRFQETQYF.

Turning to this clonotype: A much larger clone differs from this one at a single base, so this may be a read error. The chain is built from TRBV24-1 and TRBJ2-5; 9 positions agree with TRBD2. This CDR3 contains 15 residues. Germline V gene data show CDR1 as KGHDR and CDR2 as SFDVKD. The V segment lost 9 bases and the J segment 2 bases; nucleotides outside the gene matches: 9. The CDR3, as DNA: TGTGCCACCGGTCCTAGCGGGACATTTCAAGAGACCCAGTACTTC. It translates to CATGPSGTFQETQYF.

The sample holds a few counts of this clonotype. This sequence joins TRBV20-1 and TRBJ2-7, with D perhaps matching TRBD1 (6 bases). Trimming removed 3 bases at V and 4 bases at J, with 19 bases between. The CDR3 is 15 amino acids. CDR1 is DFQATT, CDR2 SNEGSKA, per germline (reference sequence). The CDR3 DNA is TGCAGTGCTAGGCACCGGGACAATCCTACTTACGAGCAGTACTTC. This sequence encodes CSARHRDNPTYEQYF.

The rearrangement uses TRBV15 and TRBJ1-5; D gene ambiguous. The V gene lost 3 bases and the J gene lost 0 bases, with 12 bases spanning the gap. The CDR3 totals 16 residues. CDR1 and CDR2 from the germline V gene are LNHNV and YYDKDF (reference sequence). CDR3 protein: CATSSPSWGSNQPQHF. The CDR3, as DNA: TGTGCCACCAGCAGTCCCTCATGGGGTAGCAATCAGCCCCAGCATTTT.

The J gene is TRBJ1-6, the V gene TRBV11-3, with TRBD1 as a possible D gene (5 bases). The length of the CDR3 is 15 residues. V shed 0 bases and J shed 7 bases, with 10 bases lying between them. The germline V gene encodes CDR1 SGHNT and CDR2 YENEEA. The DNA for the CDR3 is TGTGCCAGCAGCTTAGAACCAGGGAAGAATTCACCCCTCCACTTT. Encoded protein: CASSLEPGKNSPLHF. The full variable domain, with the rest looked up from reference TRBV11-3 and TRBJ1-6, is EAGVVQSPRYKIIEKKQPVAFWCNPISGHNTLYWYLQNLGQGPELLIRYENEEAVDDSQLPKDRFSAERLKGVDSTLKIQPAELGDSAVYLCASSLEPGKNSPLHFGNGTRLTVT.

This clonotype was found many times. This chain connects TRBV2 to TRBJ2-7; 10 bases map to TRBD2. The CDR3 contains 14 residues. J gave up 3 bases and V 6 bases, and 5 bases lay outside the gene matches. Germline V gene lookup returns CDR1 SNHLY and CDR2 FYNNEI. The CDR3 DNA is TGTGCCAGCAGGGGACTAGCGACGATCTACGAGCAGTACTTC. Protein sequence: CASRGLATIYEQYF.

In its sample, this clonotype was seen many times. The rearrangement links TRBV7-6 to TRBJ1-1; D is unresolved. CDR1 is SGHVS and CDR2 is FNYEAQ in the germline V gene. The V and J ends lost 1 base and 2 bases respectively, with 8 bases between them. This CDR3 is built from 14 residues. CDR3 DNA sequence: TGTGCCAGCAGCTTAGGTTCGGACAACACTGAAGCTTTCTTT. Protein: CASSLGSDNTEAFF.

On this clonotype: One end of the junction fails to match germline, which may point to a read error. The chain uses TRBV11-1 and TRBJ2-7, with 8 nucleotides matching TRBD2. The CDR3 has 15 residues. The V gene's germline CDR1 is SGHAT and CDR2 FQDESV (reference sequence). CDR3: CASSEGGRISYEQYF. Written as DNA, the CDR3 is TGCGCCAGCAGCGAAGGCGGGAGGATTTCCTACGAGCAGTACTTC.

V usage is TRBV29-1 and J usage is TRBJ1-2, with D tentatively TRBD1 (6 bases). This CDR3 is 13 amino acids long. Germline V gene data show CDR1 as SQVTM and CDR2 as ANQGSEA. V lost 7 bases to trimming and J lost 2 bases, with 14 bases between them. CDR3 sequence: CSATGERNYGYTF. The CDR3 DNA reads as TGCAGCGCGACAGGAGAGCGGAACTATGGCTACACCTTC. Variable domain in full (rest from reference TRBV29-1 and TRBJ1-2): SAVISQKPSRDICQRGTSLTIQCQVDSQVTMMFWYRQQPGQSLTLIATANQGSEATYESGFVIDKFPISRPNLTFSTLTVSNMSPEDSSIYLCSATGERNYGYTFGSGTRLTVV.

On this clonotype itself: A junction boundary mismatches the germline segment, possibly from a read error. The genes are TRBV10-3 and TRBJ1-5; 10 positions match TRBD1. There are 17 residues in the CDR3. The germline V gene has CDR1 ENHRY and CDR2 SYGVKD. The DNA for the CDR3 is TGTGCCAGCAGTTTAGACGGGACAGGGGATAGCAATCAGCCCCAGCATTTT. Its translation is CASSLDGTGDSNQPQHF.

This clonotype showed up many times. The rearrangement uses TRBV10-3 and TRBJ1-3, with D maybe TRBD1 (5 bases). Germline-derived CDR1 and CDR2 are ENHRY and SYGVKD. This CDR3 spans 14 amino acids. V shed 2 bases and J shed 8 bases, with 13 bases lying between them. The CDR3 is CAISEGAVWDTIYF. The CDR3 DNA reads TGTGCCATCAGTGAGGGGGCAGTGTGGGACACCATATATTTT.

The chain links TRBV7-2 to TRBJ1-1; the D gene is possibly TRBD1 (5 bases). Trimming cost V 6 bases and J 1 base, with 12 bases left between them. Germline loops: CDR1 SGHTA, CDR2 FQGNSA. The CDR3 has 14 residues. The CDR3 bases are TGTGCCAGCAGGGTGGGCGGGACGAACACTGAAGCTTTCTTT. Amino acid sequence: CASRVGGTNTEAFF.

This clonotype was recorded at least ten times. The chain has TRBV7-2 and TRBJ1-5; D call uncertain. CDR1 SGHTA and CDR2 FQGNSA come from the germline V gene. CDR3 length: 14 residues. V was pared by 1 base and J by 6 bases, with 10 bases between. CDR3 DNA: TGTGCCAGCAGCTTAGGATACGTAAGTCAGCCCCAGCATTTT. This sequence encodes CASSLGYVSQPQHF.

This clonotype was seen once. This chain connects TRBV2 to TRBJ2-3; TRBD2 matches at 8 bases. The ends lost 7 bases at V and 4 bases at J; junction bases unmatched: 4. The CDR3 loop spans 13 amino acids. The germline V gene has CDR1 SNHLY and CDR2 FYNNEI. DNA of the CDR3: TGTGCCAGCAACGGGAGGGGGGCAGATACGCAGTATTTT. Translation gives CASNGRGADTQYF.

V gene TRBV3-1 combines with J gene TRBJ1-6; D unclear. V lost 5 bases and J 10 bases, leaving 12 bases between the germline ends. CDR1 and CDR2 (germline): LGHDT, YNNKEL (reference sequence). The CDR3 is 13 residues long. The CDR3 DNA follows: TGTGCCAGCAGCGCGTCCCCGCGATCACCCCTCCACTTT. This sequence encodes CASSASPRSPLHF.

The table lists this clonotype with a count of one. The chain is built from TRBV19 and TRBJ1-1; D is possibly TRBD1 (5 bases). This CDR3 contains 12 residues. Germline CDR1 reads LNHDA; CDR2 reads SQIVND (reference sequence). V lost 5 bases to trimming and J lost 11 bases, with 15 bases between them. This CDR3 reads CASSGTGPDAFF. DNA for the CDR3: TGTGCCAGTAGTGGGACCGGACCGGACGCTTTCTTT.

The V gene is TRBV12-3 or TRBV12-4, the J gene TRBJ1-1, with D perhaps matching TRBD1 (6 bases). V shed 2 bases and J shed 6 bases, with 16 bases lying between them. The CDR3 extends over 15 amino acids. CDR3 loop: CASSLSGALGPEAFF. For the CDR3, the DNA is TGTGCCAGCAGTTTATCGGGGGCGCTGGGCCCTGAAGCTTTCTTT.

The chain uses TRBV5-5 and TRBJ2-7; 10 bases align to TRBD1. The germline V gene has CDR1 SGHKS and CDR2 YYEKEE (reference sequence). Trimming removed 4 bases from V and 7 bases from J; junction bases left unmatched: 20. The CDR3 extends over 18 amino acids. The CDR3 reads CASSVTGHTTPGQGEQYF. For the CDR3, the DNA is TGTGCCAGCAGCGTAACGGGACACACAACCCCGGGACAGGGGGAGCAGTACTTC. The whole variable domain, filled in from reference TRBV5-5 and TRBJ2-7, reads DAGVTQSPTHLIKTRGQQVTLRCSPISGHKSVSWYQQVLGQGPQFIFQYYEKEERGRGNFPDRFSARQFPNYSSELNVNALLLGDSALYLCASSVTGHTTPGQGEQYFGPGTRLTVT.

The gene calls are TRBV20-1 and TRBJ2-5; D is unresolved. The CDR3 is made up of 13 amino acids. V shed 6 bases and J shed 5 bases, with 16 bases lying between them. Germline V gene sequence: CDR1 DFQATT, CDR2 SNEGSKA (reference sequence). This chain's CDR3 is CSANPPAWETQYF. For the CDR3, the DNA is TGCAGTGCAAACCCTCCGGCTTGGGAGACCCAGTACTTC.

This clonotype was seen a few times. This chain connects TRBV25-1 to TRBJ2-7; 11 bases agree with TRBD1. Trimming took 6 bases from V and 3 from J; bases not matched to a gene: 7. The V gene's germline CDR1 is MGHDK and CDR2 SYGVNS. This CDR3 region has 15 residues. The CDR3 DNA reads TGTGCCAGCAGCACCGGGACAGGGGGGGGCTACGAGCAGTACTTC. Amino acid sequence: CASSTGTGGGYEQYF.

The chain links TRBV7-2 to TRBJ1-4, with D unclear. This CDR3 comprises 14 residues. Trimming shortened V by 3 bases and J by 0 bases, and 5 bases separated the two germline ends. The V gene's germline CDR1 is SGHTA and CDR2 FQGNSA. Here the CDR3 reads CASSFTPTNEKLFF. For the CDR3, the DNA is TGTGCCAGCAGCTTCACGCCAACTAATGAAAAACTGTTTTTT.

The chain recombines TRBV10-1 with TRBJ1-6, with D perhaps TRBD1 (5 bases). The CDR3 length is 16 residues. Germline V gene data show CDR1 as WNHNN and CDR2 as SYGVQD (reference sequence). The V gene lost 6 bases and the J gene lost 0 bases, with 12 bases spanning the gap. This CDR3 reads CASSRGGSSYNSPLHF. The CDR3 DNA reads TGCGCCAGCAGCCGCGGGGGGAGCTCCTATAATTCACCCCTCCACTTT.